This T cell receptor (beta chain) was recorded in a study of blood T cell repertoires in COVID-19. As for the study in general: Whether acute or convalescent, the COVID-19 samples came from the United States, Italy and Spain. T cells, B-cell-depleted T cells, or PBMCs provided the cDNA or gDNA that served as material.

TCRdb keeps only in-frame clones here, not all; method: immunoSEQ multiplex PCR. The sample lists about 26,000 clones; approximately 70% were seen once. J lost 6 bases, V lost 4 bases, and 5 bases had no gene match. CDR3 length equals 14 residues. CDR1 is SGHRS, CDR2 YFSETQ, per germline. Sequenced: peripheral blood. This chain connects TRBV5-1 to TRBJ2-2; 8 bases line up with TRBD1. The clonotype originates from a man in his sixties with active or convalescent COVID-19. The CDR3 sequence is CASSPTGAAGELFF. The DNA of the CDR3 is TGCGCCAGCAGCCCGACAGGGGCAGCCGGGGAGCTGTTTTTT.